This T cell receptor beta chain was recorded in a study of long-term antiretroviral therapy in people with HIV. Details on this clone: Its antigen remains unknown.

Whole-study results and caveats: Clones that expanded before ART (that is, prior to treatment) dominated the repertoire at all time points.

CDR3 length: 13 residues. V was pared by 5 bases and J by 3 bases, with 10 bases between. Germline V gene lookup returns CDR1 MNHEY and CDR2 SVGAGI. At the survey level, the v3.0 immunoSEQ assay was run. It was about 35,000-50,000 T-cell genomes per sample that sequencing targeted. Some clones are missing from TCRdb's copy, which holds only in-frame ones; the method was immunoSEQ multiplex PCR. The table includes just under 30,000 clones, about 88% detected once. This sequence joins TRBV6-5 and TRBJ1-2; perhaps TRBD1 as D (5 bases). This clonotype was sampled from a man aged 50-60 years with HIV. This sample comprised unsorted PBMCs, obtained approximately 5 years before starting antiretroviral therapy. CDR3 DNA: TGTGCCAGCAGTCCGACAGCTTACTATGGCTACACCTTC. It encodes CASSPTAYYGYTF.